This TCR beta chain was identified during a study of cytomegalovirus exposure and HLA in healthy donors. Study conclusions and caveats: Fewer N-insertions (relative to the roughly 660-donor mean) were reportedly seen in an Asian-associated ancestry cluster in a later analysis.

The PCR was carried out with 60 Vbeta primers and 13 Jbeta primers. Method: immunoSEQ multiplex PCR; TCRdb's copy keeps in-frame clones and lacks some. The table lists about 100,000 clones, roughly 69% of them singletons, with 3.5% to 4% in the top ten. Trimming removed 10 bases from V and 4 bases from J, with 19 bases in between. Germline values: CDR1 MNHNY, CDR2 SVGAGI (reference sequence). The CDR3 covers 14 residues. Comment on this clone: Its cognate antigen is unknown.

This TCR was recovered from a man under 40 in good health and CMV-seropositive. Input material: PBMCs. The chain joins TRBV6-6 to TRBJ1-2; maybe TRBD1 (5 bases). The CDR3 nucleotides are TGTGCCACCGTAGACAGACAATTTACCTATGGCTACACCTTC. This translates into CATVDRQFTYGYTF.